This T cell receptor (beta chain) was identified in a study of early T cells in non-severe SARS-CoV-2 infection. Looking at the study overall: Unsorted whole-blood RNA was sequenced in bulk, leaving chains unpaired. Whole-study results and caveats: There was a bias toward anti-spike CD8 responses in VDJdb matching, which missed private and CD4 specificities.

Germline CDR1 is SGHTA and CDR2 is FQGNSA. Trimming took off 0 bases at V and 8 bases at J, with 16 bases between the two ends. The CDR3 spans 15 residues. In this sample, this clonotype turned up a few times. What it binds is not known. The protocol attached unique molecular identifiers to individual cDNA molecules. MiXCR was run by TCRdb on the 5' RACE reads, yielding one entry per CDR3 protein. Altogether around 92,000 distinct CDR3 sequences are present, approximately 11% being singletons, with the ten largest covering 5.1%. Sequencing was done on a sample of whole blood. The chain links TRBV7-2 to TRBJ2-5, with D perhaps matching TRBD2 (6 bases). This clonotype was obtained from an adult who was a healthcare worker with PCR-confirmed SARS-CoV-2 infection or an uninfected control (not recorded which). In DNA form, the CDR3 reads TGTGCCAGCAGCTTAGCTTTGACTAGGACGTCAACCCAGTACTTC. Its translation: CASSLALTRTSTQYF.